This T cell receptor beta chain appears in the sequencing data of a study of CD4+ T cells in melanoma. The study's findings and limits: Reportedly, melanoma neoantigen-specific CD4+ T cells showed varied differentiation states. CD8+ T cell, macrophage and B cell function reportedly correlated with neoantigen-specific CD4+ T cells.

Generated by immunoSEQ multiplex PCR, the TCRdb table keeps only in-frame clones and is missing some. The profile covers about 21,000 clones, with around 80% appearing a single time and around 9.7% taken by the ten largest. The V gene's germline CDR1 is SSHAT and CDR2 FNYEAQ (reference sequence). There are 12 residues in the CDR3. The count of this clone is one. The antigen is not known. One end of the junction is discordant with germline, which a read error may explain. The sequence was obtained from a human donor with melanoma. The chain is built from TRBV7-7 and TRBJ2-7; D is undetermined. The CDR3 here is CASSFPGYEQYF. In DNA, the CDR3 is TGTGCTAGCAGCTTCCCGGGCTACGAGCAGTACTTC.